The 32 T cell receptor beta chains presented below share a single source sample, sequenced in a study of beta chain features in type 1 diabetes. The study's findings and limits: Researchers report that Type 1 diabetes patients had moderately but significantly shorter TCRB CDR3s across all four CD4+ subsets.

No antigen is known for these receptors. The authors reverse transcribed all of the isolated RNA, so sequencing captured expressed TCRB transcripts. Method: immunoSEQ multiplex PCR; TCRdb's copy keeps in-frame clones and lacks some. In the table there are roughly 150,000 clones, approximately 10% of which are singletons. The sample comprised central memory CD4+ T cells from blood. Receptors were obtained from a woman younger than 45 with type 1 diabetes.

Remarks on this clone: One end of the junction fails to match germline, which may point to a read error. The CDR3 protein is CASTGTSGRALIF. The DNA of the CDR3 is TGTGCCAGTACCGGGACTAGCGGGAGGGCCCTGATCTTC. The chain combines TRBV19 with TRBJ2-1; 16 nucleotides agree with TRBD2. From germline, CDR1 is LNHDA and CDR2 SQIVND (reference sequence). This CDR3 spans 13 amino acids.

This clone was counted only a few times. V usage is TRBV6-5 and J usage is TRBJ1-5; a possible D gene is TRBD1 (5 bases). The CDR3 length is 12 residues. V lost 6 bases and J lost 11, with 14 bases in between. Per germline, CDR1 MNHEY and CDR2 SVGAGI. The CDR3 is CASSPPQGTQHF. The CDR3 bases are TGTGCCAGCAGCCCTCCCCAGGGAACCCAGCATTTT.

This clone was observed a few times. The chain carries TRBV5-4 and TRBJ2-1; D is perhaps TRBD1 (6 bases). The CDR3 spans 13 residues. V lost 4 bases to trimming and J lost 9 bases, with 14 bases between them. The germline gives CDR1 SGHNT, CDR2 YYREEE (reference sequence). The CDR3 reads CASSADSGGEQFF. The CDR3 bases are TGTGCCAGCAGCGCGGACAGTGGCGGTGAGCAGTTCTTC.

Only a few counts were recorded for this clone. CDR3 in DNA: TGTGCCAGCAGTGAAGGGGTGGCGGTTTACAATGAGCAGTTCTTC. Encoded protein: CASSEGVAVYNEQFF. This chain connects TRBV6-1 to TRBJ2-1; no clear D gene. The CDR3 has 15 amino acids. In germline, CDR1 is MNHNS, CDR2 SASEGT. Trimming took off 1 base at V and 4 bases at J, with 11 bases between the two ends.

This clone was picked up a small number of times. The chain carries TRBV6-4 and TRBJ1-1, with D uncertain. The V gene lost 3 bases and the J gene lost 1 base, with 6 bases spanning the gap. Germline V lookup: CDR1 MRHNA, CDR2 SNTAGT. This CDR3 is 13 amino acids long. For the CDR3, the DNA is TGTGCCAGCAGTGAGTTAGCGAACACTGAAGCTTTCTTT. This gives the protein CASSELANTEAFF.

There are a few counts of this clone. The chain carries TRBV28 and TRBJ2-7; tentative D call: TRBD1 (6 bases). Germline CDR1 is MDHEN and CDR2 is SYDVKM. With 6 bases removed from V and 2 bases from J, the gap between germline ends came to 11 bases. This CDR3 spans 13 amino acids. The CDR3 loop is CASRDSITYEQYF. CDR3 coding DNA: TGTGCCAGCAGGGACAGCATCACCTACGAGCAGTACTTC.

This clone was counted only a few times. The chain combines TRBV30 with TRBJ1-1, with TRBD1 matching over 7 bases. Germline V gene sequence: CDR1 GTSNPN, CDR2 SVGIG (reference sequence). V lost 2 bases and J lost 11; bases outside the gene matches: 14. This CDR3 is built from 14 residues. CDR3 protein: CAWSHDSQTGSAFF. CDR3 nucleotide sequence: TGTGCCTGGAGTCACGACTCTCAGACAGGGTCGGCTTTCTTT.

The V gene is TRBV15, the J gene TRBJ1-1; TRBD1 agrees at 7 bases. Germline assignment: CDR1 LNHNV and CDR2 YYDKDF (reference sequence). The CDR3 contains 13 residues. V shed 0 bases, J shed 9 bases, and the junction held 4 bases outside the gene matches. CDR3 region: CATSRDLGQQAFF. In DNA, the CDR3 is TGTGCCACCAGCAGAGATCTGGGACAGCAAGCTTTCTTT.

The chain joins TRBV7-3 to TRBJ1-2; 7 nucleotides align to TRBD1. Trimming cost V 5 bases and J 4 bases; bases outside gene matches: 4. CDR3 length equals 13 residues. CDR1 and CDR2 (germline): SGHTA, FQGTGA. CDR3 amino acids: CASSPGQTYGYTF. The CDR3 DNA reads TGTGCCAGCAGCCCGGGACAGACCTATGGCTACACCTTC.

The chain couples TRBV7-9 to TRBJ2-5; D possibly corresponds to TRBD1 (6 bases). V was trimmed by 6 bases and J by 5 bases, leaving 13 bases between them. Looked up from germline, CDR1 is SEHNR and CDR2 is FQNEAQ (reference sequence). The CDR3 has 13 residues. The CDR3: CASRRGQKETQYF. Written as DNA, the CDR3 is TGTGCCAGCAGGCGAGGACAGAAGGAGACCCAGTACTTC.

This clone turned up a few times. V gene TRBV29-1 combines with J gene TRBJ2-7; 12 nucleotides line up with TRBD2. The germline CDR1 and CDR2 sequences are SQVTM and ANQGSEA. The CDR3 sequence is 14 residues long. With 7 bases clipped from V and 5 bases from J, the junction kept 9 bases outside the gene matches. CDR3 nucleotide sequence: TGCAGCGCAATGACTAGCGGGAGTTTCGACGAGCAGTACTTC. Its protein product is CSAMTSGSFDEQYF.

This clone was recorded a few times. The CDR3 spells CASSATGTVNTEAFF. CDR3 bases: TGCGCCAGCAGCGCCACCGGGACAGTGAACACTGAAGCTTTCTTT. The chain is built from TRBV5-1 and TRBJ1-1; 7 bases are a match to TRBD1. After removal of 4 bases from V and 0 bases from J, the junction contained 6 bases not matched to a gene. Germline-derived CDR1 and CDR2 are SGHRS and YFSETQ. This CDR3 is built from 15 residues. The whole variable domain, remainder taken from reference TRBV5-1 and TRBJ1-1, is KAGVTQTPRYLIKTRGQQVTLSCSPISGHRSVSWYQQTPGQGLQFLFEYFSETQRNKGNFPGRFSGRQFSNSRSEMNVSTLELGDSALYLCASSATGTVNTEAFFGQGTRLTVV.

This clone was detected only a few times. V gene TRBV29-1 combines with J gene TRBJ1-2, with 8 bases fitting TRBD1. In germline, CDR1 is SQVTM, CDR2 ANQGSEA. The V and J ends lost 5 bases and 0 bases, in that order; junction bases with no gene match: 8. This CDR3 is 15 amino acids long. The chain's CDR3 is CSVKGQGLSNYGYTF. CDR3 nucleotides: TGCAGCGTTAAAGGACAGGGCCTATCTAACTATGGCTACACCTTC. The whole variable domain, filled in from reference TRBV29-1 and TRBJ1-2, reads SAVISQKPSRDICQRGTSLTIQCQVDSQVTMMFWYRQQPGQSLTLIATANQGSEATYESGFVIDKFPISRPNLTFSTLTVSNMSPEDSSIYLCSVKGQGLSNYGYTFGSGTRLTVV.

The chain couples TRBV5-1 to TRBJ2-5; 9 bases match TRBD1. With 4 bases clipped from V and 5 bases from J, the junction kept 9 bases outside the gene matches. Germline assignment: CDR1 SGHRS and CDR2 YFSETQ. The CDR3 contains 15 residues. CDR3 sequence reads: CASSQAGTGSETQYF. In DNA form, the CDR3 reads TGCGCCAGCAGCCAAGCCGGGACAGGGTCGGAGACCCAGTACTTC. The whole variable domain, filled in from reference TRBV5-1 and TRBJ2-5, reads KAGVTQTPRYLIKTRGQQVTLSCSPISGHRSVSWYQQTPGQGLQFLFEYFSETQRNKGNFPGRFSGRQFSNSRSEMNVSTLELGDSALYLCASSQAGTGSETQYFGPGTRLLVL.

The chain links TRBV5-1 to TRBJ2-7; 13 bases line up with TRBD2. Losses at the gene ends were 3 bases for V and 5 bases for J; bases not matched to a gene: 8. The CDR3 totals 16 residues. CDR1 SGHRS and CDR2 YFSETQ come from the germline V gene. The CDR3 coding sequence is TGCGCCAGCAGCTATTTGCCCGGGACTAGCGGGAACGAGCAGTACTTC. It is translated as CASSYLPGTSGNEQYF.

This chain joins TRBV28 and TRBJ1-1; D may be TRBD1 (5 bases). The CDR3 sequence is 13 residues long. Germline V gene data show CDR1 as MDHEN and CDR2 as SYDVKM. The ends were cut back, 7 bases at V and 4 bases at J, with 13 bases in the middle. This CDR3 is CASNPRQPTEAFF. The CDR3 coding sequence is TGTGCCAGCAACCCCCGACAGCCCACTGAAGCTTTCTTT.

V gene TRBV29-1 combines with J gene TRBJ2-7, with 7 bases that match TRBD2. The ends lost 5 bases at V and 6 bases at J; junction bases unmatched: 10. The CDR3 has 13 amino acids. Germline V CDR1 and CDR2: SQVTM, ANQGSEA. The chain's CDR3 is CSVMGGSTAEQYF. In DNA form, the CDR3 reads TGCAGCGTTATGGGCGGGAGTACTGCCGAGCAGTACTTC.

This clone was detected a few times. For the CDR3, the DNA is TGTGCCAGCAGCTTAGAGCCCAATGAGCAGTTCTTC. As protein: CASSLEPNEQFF. The V gene is TRBV7-2, the J gene TRBJ2-1; no clear D. Germline CDR1 is SGHTA and CDR2 is FQGNSA. This CDR3 contains 12 residues. V lost 1 base to trimming and J lost 6 bases, with 4 bases between them.

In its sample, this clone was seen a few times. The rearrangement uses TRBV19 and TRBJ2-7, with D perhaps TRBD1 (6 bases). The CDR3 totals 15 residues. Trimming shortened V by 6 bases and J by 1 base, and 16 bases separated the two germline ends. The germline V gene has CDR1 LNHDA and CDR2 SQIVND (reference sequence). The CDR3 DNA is TGTGCCAGTAGGAAGACCGGGACACTATCCTACGAGCAGTACTTC. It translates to CASRKTGTLSYEQYF. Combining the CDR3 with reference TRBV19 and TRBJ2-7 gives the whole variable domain DGGITQSPKYLFRKEGQNVTLSCEQNLNHDAMYWYRQDPGQGLRLIYYSQIVNDFQKGDIAEGYSVSREKKESFPLTVTSAQKNPTAFYLCASRKTGTLSYEQYFGPGTRLTVT.

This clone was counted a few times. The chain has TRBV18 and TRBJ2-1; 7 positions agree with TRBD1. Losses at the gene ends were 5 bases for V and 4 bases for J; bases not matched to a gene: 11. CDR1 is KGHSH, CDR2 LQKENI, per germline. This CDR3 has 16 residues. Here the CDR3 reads CASSNNQGVAYNEQFF. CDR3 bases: TGTGCCAGCTCAAACAATCAGGGGGTCGCTTACAATGAGCAGTTCTTC.

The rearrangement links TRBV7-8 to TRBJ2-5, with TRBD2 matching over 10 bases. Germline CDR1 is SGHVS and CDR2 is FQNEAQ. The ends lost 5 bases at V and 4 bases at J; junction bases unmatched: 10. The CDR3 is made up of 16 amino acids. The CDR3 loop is CASSPQRGGFRETQYF. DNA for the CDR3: TGTGCCAGCAGCCCTCAGCGGGGGGGGTTTCGAGAGACCCAGTACTTC. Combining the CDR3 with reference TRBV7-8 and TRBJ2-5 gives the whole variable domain GAGVSQSPRYKVAKRGQDVALRCDPISGHVSLFWYQQALGQGPEFLTYFQNEAQLDKSGLPSDRFFAERPEGSVSTLKIQRTQQEDSAVYLCASSPQRGGFRETQYFGPGTRLLVL.

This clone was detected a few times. CDR3 sequence: CAWTRDYEGEQYF. The CDR3 bases are TGTGCCTGGACAAGGGACTACGAGGGGGAGCAGTACTTC. This chain links TRBV30 with TRBJ2-7; 7 positions agree with TRBD2. Germline lookup yields CDR1 GTSNPN and CDR2 SVGIG (reference sequence). The junction had 10 bases not matched to a gene; V was cut back by 4 bases and J by 7 bases. There are 13 residues in the CDR3. Full variable domain (remainder filled in from reference TRBV30 and TRBJ2-7): SQTIHQWPATLVQPVGSPLSLECTVEGTSNPNLYWYRQAAGRGLQLLFYSVGIGQISSEVPQNLSASRPQDRQFILSSKKLLLSDSGFYLCAWTRDYEGEQYFGPGTRLTVT.

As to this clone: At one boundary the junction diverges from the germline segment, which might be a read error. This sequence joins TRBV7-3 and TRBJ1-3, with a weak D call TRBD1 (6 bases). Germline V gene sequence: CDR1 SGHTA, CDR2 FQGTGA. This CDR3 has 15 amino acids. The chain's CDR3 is CASSRRTDSGNTIYF. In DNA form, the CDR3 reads TGCGCCAGCAGCCGCCGGACAGACTCTGGAAACACCATATATTTT.

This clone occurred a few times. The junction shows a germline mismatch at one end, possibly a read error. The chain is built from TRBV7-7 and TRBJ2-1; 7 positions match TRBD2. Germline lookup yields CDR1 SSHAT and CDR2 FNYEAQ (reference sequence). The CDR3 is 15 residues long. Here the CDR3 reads CASSLGTSEGNEQFF. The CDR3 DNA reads TGTGCTAGCAGCTTAGGAACTAGCGAGGGCAATGAGCAGTTCTTC.

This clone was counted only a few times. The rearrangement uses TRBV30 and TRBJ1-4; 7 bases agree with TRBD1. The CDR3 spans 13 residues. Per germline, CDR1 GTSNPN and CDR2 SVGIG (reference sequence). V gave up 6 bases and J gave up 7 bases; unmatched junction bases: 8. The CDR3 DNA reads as TGTGCCTGCACGACAGGGAACATTGAAAAACTGTTTTTT. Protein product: CACTTGNIEKLFF.

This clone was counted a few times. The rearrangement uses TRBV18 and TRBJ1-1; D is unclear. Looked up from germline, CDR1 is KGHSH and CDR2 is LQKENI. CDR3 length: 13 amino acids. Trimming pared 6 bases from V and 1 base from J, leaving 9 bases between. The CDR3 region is CASSQAANTEAFF. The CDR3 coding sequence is TGTGCCAGCTCCCAGGCAGCGAACACTGAAGCTTTCTTT.

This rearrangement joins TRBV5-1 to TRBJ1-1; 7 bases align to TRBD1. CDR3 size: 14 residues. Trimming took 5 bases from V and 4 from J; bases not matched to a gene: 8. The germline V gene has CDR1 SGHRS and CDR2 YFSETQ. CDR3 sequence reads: CASSPQGGSTEAFF. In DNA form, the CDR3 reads TGCGCCAGCAGTCCCCAGGGGGGAAGCACTGAAGCTTTCTTT.

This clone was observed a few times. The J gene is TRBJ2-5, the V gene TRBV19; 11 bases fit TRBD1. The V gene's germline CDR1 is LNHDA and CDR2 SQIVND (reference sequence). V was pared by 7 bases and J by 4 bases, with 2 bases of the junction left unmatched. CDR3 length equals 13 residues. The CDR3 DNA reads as TGTGCCAGTACCGGGACAGGGGGAGAGACCCAGTACTTC. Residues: CASTGTGGETQYF.

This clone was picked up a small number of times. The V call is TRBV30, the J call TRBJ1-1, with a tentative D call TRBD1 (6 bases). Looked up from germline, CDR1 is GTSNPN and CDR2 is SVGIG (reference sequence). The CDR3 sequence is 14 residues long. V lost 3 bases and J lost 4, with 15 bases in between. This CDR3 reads CAWRVRGRGTEAFF. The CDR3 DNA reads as TGTGCCTGGAGGGTCAGGGGACGGGGCACTGAAGCTTTCTTT.

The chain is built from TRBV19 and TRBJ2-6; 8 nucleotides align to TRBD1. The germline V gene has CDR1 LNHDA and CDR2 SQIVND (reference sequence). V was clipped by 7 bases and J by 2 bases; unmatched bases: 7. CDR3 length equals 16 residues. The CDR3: CASKGTGKAGANVLTF. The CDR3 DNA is TGTGCCAGTAAGGGGACAGGAAAAGCTGGGGCCAACGTCCTGACTTTC.

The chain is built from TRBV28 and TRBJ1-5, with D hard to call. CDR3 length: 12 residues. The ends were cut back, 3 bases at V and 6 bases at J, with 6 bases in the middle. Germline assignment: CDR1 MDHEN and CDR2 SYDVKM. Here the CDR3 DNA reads TGTGCCAGCAGTTTTGTGAGTCAGCCCCAGCATTTT. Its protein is CASSFVSQPQHF.

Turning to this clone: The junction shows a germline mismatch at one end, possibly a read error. CDR3: CASSQDSGGREETQYF. The CDR3, as DNA: TGTGCCAGCAGCCAAGATTCGGGAGGGAGGGAAGAGACCCAGTACTTC. The chain links TRBV4-1 to TRBJ2-5; 8 nucleotides align to TRBD2. Germline-derived CDR1 and CDR2 are MGHRA and YSYEKL. This CDR3 spans 16 amino acids.